The 29 T cell receptor beta chains in this list originate from one sample, sequenced in a study of neoadjuvant anti-PD-1 for oral cavity cancer (dated by TCRdb to about 2021). The time point label corresponds to: before neoadjuvant nivolumab. Receptor libraries were prepared by the immunoSEQ multiplex PCR assay. Entries here come from immuneACCESS through TCRdb and include only in-frame sequences with V and J called. Some clones fail to appear in such tables; in the studies checked, an unresolved V gene covers under half of the shortfall, and the cause of the remainder is unknown. The sample contains around 20,000 clones, 65% to 85% of them found a single time. The top ten clonotypes cover approximately 2.7% of the sample. The material sequenced was PBMCs, taken before nivolumab (anti-PD-1) treatment. All receptors come from a person aged 35-80 years with oral cavity squamous cell carcinoma.

This clone was counted a few times. The chain couples TRBV5-1 to TRBJ2-2; no firm D call. From germline, CDR1 is SGHRS and CDR2 YFSETQ. CDR3 length: 12 amino acids. V dropped 4 bases and J dropped 7 bases, with 8 bases sitting between them. The CDR3 bases are TGCGCCAGCAGCCTCAGTGGCGGGGAGCTGTTTTTT. Translated: CASSLSGGELFF. The full variable domain, rest sourced from reference TRBV5-1 and TRBJ2-2, is KAGVTQTPRYLIKTRGQQVTLSCSPISGHRSVSWYQQTPGQGLQFLFEYFSETQRNKGNFPGRFSGRQFSNSRSEMNVSTLELGDSALYLCASSLSGGELFFGEGSRLTVL.

The chain has TRBV5-1 and TRBJ2-2; maybe TRBD1 (7 bases). The CDR3 is made up of 15 amino acids. Trimming pared 4 bases from V and 5 bases from J, leaving 15 bases between. Germline V gene data show CDR1 as SGHRS and CDR2 as YFSETQ. CDR3 amino acids: CASSGGTVQTGELFF. The CDR3 nucleotides are TGCGCCAGCAGCGGCGGGACAGTTCAAACCGGGGAGCTGTTTTTT.

DNA for the CDR3: TGTGCCAGCAGCTTAGCCAGCCTGGGCGTATTCCAGTTAAGCGAGCAGTTCTTC. This encodes CASSLASLGVFQLSEQFF. The gene calls are TRBV7-8 and TRBJ2-1, with D unresolved. V was pared by 0 bases and J by 10 bases, with 25 bases between. Germline-derived CDR1 and CDR2 are SGHVS and FQNEAQ. This CDR3 contains 18 residues.

The chain uses TRBV5-5 and TRBJ1-1, with a possible D match to TRBD1 (6 bases). With 3 bases removed from V and 3 bases from J, the gap between germline ends came to 12 bases. Looked up from germline, CDR1 is SGHKS and CDR2 is YYEKEE (reference sequence). The CDR3 length is 14 residues. The DNA for the CDR3 is TGTGCCAGCAGCTATCCCCAGGGGTACACTGAAGCTTTCTTT. This gives the protein CASSYPQGYTEAFF.

The CDR3 DNA reads TGTGCCACCAGCAGAGATAGGACTAGTAGTGGCGAGCAGTACTTC. It translates to CATSRDRTSSGEQYF. The rearrangement links TRBV15 to TRBJ2-7, with 7 bases identical to TRBD2. The CDR3 covers 15 residues. With 0 bases clipped from V and 6 bases from J, the junction kept 8 bases outside the gene matches. Germline loops: CDR1 LNHNV, CDR2 YYDKDF (reference sequence). The variable domain in full, with the rest retrieved from reference TRBV15 and TRBJ2-7, is DAMVIQNPRYQVTQFGKPVTLSCSQTLNHNVMYWYQQKSSQAPKLLFHYYDKDFNNEADTPDNFQSRRPNTSFCFLDIRSPGLGDTAMYLCATSRDRTSSGEQYFGPGTRLTVT.

In nucleotides, the CDR3 is TGTGCCAGTAGTATAGGGATGGGCACAACTGGAAACACCATATATTTT. The encoded protein is CASSIGMGTTGNTIYF. V gene TRBV19 combines with J gene TRBJ1-3; no clear D. V lost 1 base and J lost 2, with 12 bases in between. The CDR3 has 16 amino acids. Germline V gene sequence: CDR1 LNHDA, CDR2 SQIVND (reference sequence).

The chain recombines TRBV9 with TRBJ2-7; D is uncertain. Germline CDR1 and CDR2: SGDLS and YYNGEE. The CDR3 has 13 residues. Between the trimmed V and J ends, which lost 5 bases and 3 bases, there was a span of 12 bases. For the CDR3, the DNA is TGTGCCAGCAGTCCCACCCTGGGCTACGAGCAGTACTTC. Protein product: CASSPTLGYEQYF.

This chain links TRBV5-4 with TRBJ2-3; 10 bases align to TRBD2. Per germline, CDR1 SGHNT and CDR2 YYREEE (reference sequence). The CDR3 has 16 amino acids. The trim removed 4 bases at V and 1 base at J, leaving 6 bases unmatched. CDR3 region: CASSRPGTSGTDTQYF. DNA for the CDR3: TGTGCCAGCAGCCGGCCGGGGACTAGCGGCACAGATACGCAGTATTTT.

The rearrangement uses TRBV6-4 and TRBJ2-3; 8 bases match TRBD1. CDR1 is MRHNA and CDR2 is SNTAGT in the germline V gene. Losses at the gene ends were 4 bases for V and 4 bases for J; bases not matched to a gene: 1. CDR3 length equals 13 residues. For the CDR3, the DNA is TGTGCCAGCAGTGCACAGGGGGCAGATACGCAGTATTTT. It encodes CASSAQGADTQYF.

The chain uses TRBV29-1 and TRBJ2-7; weak D call: TRBD2 (6 bases). The V and J ends lost 0 bases and 1 base respectively, with 7 bases between them. There are 13 residues in the CDR3. In germline, CDR1 is SQVTM, CDR2 ANQGSEA. CDR3 loop: CSVEDGGSYEQYF. DNA of the CDR3: TGCAGCGTTGAAGATGGGGGGTCCTACGAGCAGTACTTC.

The chain has TRBV28 and TRBJ2-7; the match to TRBD2 covers 8 bases. V lost 3 bases and J lost 2; bases outside the gene matches: 9. The CDR3 has 16 amino acids. In germline, CDR1 is MDHEN, CDR2 SYDVKM. CDR3: CASSFPTEGLAYEQYF. CDR3 DNA sequence: TGTGCCAGCAGTTTCCCGACAGAGGGACTAGCCTACGAGCAGTACTTC.

The chain is built from TRBV7-2 and TRBJ2-1, with 14 bases matching TRBD2. Trimming took 6 bases from V and 14 from J; bases not matched to a gene: 6. Germline V CDR1 and CDR2: SGHTA, FQGNSA. This CDR3 spans 13 amino acids. The CDR3 is CASSRLAGGVKFF. The CDR3 DNA is TGTGCCAGCAGTCGACTAGCGGGAGGGGTGAAGTTCTTC.

This CDR3 reads CASSLGEGTIHEQYF. CDR3 nucleotide sequence: TGTGCCAGCAGCTTAGGGGAGGGAACGATCCACGAGCAGTACTTC. The chain couples TRBV7-9 to TRBJ2-7, with 7 bases that match TRBD2. CDR3 length: 15 amino acids. Germline CDR1 and CDR2: SEHNR and FQNEAQ (reference sequence). J was trimmed by 5 bases and V by 1 base; bases with no gene match: 8.

The gene calls are TRBV10-3 and TRBJ2-7, with D possibly matching TRBD1 (6 bases). CDR1 and CDR2 (germline): ENHRY, SYGVKD. Trimming cost V 4 bases and J 3 bases, with 7 bases left between them. This CDR3 comprises 12 residues. CDR3 in DNA: TGTGCCATCAGTGGGGACATCTACGAGCAGTACTTC. This codes for CAISGDIYEQYF.

The chain has TRBV9 and TRBJ2-2; TRBD2 agrees at 7 bases. The CDR3 totals 15 residues. Per the germline V gene, CDR1 is SGDLS and CDR2 is YYNGEE. V lost 4 bases, J lost 7 bases, and 10 bases stayed unmatched. The CDR3 spells CASSPREGFHGELFF. CDR3 bases: TGTGCCAGCAGCCCTAGGGAGGGATTTCACGGGGAGCTGTTTTTT.

This clone has a single count. The V gene is TRBV29-1, the J gene TRBJ1-1; D is unclear. Looked up from germline, CDR1 is SQVTM and CDR2 is ANQGSEA. The length of the CDR3 is 14 residues. Trimming removed 5 bases at V and 5 bases at J, with 18 bases between. CDR3 region: CSVLEGVRKTEAFF. The CDR3 DNA reads TGCAGCGTTTTGGAGGGAGTGAGGAAAACTGAAGCTTTCTTT.

V and J are TRBV29-1 and TRBJ1-3, with D possibly being TRBD1 (5 bases). Looked up from germline, CDR1 is SQVTM and CDR2 is ANQGSEA. Trimming left V 3 bases short and J 1 base short, with 7 bases between. The length of the CDR3 is 13 residues. Written as DNA, the CDR3 is TGCAGCGTTGACGAGGGGTCTGGAAACACCATATATTTT. This sequence encodes CSVDEGSGNTIYF.

This chain joins TRBV29-1 and TRBJ2-5; 8 bases line up with TRBD1. V trimming: 7 bases; J trimming: 1 base; junction bases outside the gene matches: 2. Germline CDR1 reads SQVTM; CDR2 reads ANQGSEA. CDR3 length: 12 residues. The CDR3 loop is CSAQGVQETQYF. For the CDR3, the DNA is TGCAGCGCACAGGGGGTCCAAGAGACCCAGTACTTC.

This chain joins TRBV4-2 and TRBJ2-7, with D tentatively TRBD1 (6 bases). The CDR3 length is 20 residues. Between the trimmed V and J ends, which lost 2 bases and 5 bases, there was a span of 31 bases. Germline V lookup: CDR1 LGHNA, CDR2 YNFKEQ. The CDR3 region is CASSQNFGGVDRTYPDEQYF. CDR3 bases: TGTGCCAGCAGCCAAAATTTTGGAGGTGTCGACAGGACCTACCCCGACGAGCAGTACTTC.

A remark on this clone: One end of the junction is discordant with germline, which a read error may explain. The chain combines TRBV6-4 with TRBJ2-7; TRBD1 matches at 9 bases. Looked up from germline, CDR1 is MRHNA and CDR2 is SNTAGT. There are 10 residues in the CDR3. CDR3 sequence reads: CASRTGTGPF. In nucleotides, the CDR3 is TGTGCCAGCCGGACCGGGACAGGGCCCTTC.

The genes are TRBV10-3 and TRBJ2-1, with D perhaps matching TRBD2 (6 bases). The CDR3 is 14 residues long. Between the trimmed V and J ends, which lost 3 bases and 4 bases, there was a span of 10 bases. CDR1 is ENHRY, CDR2 SYGVKD, per germline. The CDR3 loop reads CAISELADYNEQFF. CDR3 bases: TGTGCCATCAGTGAACTAGCAGATTACAATGAGCAGTTCTTC.

The chain links TRBV7-2 to TRBJ2-2; D call uncertain. Germline V gene lookup returns CDR1 SGHTA and CDR2 FQGNSA. V lost 5 bases to trimming and J lost 0 bases, with 7 bases between them. This CDR3 has 14 amino acids. CDR3 sequence reads: CASSPHSNTGELFF. The CDR3 DNA reads as TGTGCCAGCAGCCCCCATTCGAACACCGGGGAGCTGTTTTTT.

The chain carries TRBV5-1 and TRBJ2-1; 10 bases match TRBD2. The CDR3 totals 14 residues. Germline V gives CDR1 SGHRS, CDR2 YFSETQ. The V and J ends lost 5 bases and 3 bases, in that order; junction bases with no gene match: 2. The DNA of the CDR3 is TGCGCCAGCAGTTCTAGCGGGAGCTACAATGAGCAGTTCTTC. Its translation: CASSSSGSYNEQFF.

This clone was seen a handful of times. This sequence joins TRBV19 and TRBJ1-5; D may be TRBD1 (5 bases). The CDR3 has 15 residues. Germline CDR1 LNHDA, CDR2 SQIVND (reference sequence). Deletions cut 9 bases from V and 1 base from J, with 16 bases between. CDR3 sequence: CASIPGKGSNQPQHF. The CDR3 region has the DNA TGTGCCAGCATACCAGGAAAGGGGAGCAATCAGCCCCAGCATTTT.

The chain combines TRBV7-8 with TRBJ1-5; D gene uncertain. Trimming took 5 bases from V and 1 from J, leaving 3 bases between them. CDR1 is SGHVS and CDR2 is FQNEAQ in the germline V gene. The CDR3 is 12 amino acids. CDR3 coding DNA: TGTGCCAGCAGCCCCAGCAATCAGCCCCAGCATTTT. Translated: CASSPSNQPQHF.

This rearrangement joins TRBV6-5 to TRBJ1-1; D is unresolved. The germline CDR1 and CDR2 sequences are MNHEY and SVGAGI. This CDR3 comprises 11 residues. Trimming cost V 7 bases and J 2 bases, with 5 bases left between them. The CDR3 DNA reads as TGTGCCAGCATGGGTAACACTGAAGCTTTCTTT. Its protein product is CASMGNTEAFF.

This clone was seen only once. This rearrangement joins TRBV5-8 to TRBJ2-7; the match to TRBD2 covers 15 bases. This CDR3 region has 16 residues. The germline gives CDR1 SGHTS, CDR2 YDEGEE. Trimming removed 3 bases from V and 2 bases from J; junction bases left unmatched: 3. CDR3 residues: CASSSGLAGGPYEQYF. Here the CDR3 DNA reads TGTGCCAGCAGCTCCGGACTAGCGGGAGGGCCCTACGAGCAGTACTTC.

The chain has TRBV19 and TRBJ2-2; no clear D gene. Germline CDR1 reads LNHDA; CDR2 reads SQIVND (reference sequence). The V end lost 6 bases, the J end lost 7 bases, and 18 bases lay between the germline ends. The CDR3 is made up of 15 amino acids. The CDR3 spells CASRGQRSDNGELFF. CDR3 DNA: TGTGCCAGTAGAGGGCAACGTTCCGATAACGGGGAGCTGTTTTTT. The full variable domain, in which reference TRBV19 and TRBJ2-2 provide the parts outside the CDR3, is DGGITQSPKYLFRKEGQNVTLSCEQNLNHDAMYWYRQDPGQGLRLIYYSQIVNDFQKGDIAEGYSVSREKKESFPLTVTSAQKNPTAFYLCASRGQRSDNGELFFGEGSRLTVL.

The chain is built from TRBV10-3 and TRBJ2-1; 8 bases align to TRBD1. The CDR3 spans 12 residues. Per the germline V gene, CDR1 is ENHRY and CDR2 is SYGVKD. V gave up 11 bases and J gave up 6 bases; unmatched junction bases: 6. The CDR3 loop reads CASTGGSNEQFF. In DNA, the CDR3 is TGTGCCTCAACAGGGGGGTCCAATGAGCAGTTCTTC.